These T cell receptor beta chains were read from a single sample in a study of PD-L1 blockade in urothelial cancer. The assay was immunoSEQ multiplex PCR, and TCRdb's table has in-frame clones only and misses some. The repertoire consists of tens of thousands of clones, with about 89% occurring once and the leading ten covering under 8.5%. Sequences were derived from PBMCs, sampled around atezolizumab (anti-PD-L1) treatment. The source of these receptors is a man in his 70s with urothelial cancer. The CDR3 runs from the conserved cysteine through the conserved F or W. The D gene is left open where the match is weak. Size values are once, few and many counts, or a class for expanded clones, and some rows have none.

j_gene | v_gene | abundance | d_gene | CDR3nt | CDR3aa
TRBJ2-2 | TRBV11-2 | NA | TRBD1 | TGTGCCAGCAGCCGGACAGGGAACGCGAACACCGGGGAGCTGTTTTTT | CASSRTGNANTGELFF
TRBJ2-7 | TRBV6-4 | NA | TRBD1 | TGTGCCACCCCGTCGAGGACAGGGGCCCACGAGCAGTACTTC | CATPSRTGAHEQYF
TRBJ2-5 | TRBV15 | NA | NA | TGTGCCACCAGAAGCGCTATCGACCAAGAGACCCAGTACTTC | CATRSAIDQETQYF
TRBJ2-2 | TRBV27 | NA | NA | TGTGCCAGCAGTTATTACAGGTCGAACACCGGGGAGCTGTTTTTT | CASSYYRSNTGELFF
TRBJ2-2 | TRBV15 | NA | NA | TGTGCCACCAGCAGATGGGGTGGGGGGACGAACACCGGGGAGCTGTTTTTT | CATSRWGGGTNTGELFF
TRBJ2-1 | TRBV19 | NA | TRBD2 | TGTGCCAGTAGTATGGCGGGAGGGCCCCTCAATGAGCAGTTCTTC | CASSMAGGPLNEQFF
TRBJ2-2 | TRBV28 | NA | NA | TGTGCCAGCAGTTTATCCGGTTTAGGACAGAACACCGGGGAGCTGTTTTTT | CASSLSGLGQNTGELFF
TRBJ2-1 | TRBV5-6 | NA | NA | TGTGCCAGCAGCTCCGGGACACGGTTGAATGAGCAGTTCTTC | CASSSGTRLNEQFF
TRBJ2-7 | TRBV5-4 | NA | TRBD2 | TGTGCCAGCAGCTCAAACGGACTAGCGGGAGCCTACGAGCAGTACTTC | CASSSNGLAGAYEQYF
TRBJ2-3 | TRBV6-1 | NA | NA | TGTGCCAGCAGTGAAAGGGGCAAAGATACGCAGTATTTT | CASSERGKDTQYF
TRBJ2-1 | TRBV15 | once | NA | TGTGCCACCAGGCAGGGAGGTGAGCAGTTCTTC | CATRQGGEQFF
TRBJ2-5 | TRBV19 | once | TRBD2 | TGTGCCAGTAGAAGAACTAGCGGCGCTCAAGAGACCCAGTACTTC | CASRRTSGAQETQYF
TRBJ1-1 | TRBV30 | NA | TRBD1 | TGTGCCTGGAGTCAGGGGGCATGGCACACTGAAGCTTTCTTT | CAWSQGAWHTEAFF
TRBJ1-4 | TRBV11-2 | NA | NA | TGTGCCAGCAGCCCATCCCCTAGAAGGATGGGTAATGAAAAACTGTTTTTT | CASSPSPRRMGNEKLFF
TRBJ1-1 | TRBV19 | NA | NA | TGTGCCACCACATTCGGGAGAGGGCTTAGTTTCATGAACACTGAAGCTTTCTTT | CATTFGRGLSFMNTEAFF
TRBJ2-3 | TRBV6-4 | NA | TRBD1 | TGTGCCAGCAGTGTCGGGACAGGGGATCGCGCAGATACGCAGTATTTT | CASSVGTGDRADTQYF
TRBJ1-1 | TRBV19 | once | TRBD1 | TGTGCCAGTAGTATTTGGGGAATGGACAGGGGGGGCACTGAAGCTTTCTTT | CASSIWGMDRGGTEAFF
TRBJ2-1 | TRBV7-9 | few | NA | TGTGCCAGCAGCCTGAGGACTCCCACCTCCTACAATGAGCAGTTCTTC | CASSLRTPTSYNEQFF
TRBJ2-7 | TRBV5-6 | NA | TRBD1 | TGTGCCAGCAGCACCGGGACAGGGGCAATTCGGACCTACGAGCAGTACTTC | CASSTGTGAIRTYEQYF
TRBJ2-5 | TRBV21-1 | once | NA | TGTGCCAGCAGGGCGGCCCGGAGAGAGACCCAGTACTTC | CASRAARRETQYF
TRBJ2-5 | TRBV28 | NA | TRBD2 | TGTGCCAGCACGACTAGCGGGAGGGGGGAGACCCAGTACTTC | CASTTSGRGETQYF
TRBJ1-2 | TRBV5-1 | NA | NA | TGCGCCAGCAGCGTCACCCAGGGGAAGGGTGGCTACACCTTC | CASSVTQGKGGYTF
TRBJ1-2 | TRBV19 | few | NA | TGTGCCAGTAGTTGGAGGCTCGAGGGCTACACCTTC | CASSWRLEGYTF
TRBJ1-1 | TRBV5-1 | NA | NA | TGCGCCAGCAGCTTGGACAGGGTTCCAAACACTGAAGCTTTCTTT | CASSLDRVPNTEAFF
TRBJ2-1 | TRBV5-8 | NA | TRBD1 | TGTGCCAGCAGCTTGGGACAGGGGCGAAACTACAATGAGCAGTTCTTC | CASSLGQGRNYNEQFF
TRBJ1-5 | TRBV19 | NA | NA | TGTGCCAGTAGTATAGGTACGACAAGTCGCCAGCATTTT | CASSIGTTSRQHF
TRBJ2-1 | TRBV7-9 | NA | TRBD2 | TGTGCCAGCAGCTTAGAGCGGGAGTTGGATGAGCAGTTCTTC | CASSLERELDEQFF
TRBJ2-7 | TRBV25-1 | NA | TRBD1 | TGTGCCAGCAGTGAATTAAGGTCAGGGGGCGCGGCCGAGCAGTACTTC | CASSELRSGGAAEQYF
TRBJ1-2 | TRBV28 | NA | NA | TGTGCCAGCAGTCCTCCAGACACCTATGGCTACACCTTC | CASSPPDTYGYTF
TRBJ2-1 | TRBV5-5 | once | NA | TGTGCCAGCAGCTTGGAGGCTAGCCCGGGCTACAATGAGCAGTTCTTC | CASSLEASPGYNEQFF
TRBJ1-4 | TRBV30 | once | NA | TGTGCCTGGACACAACCAGGGAGGGCAAAACTGTTTTTT | CAWTQPGRAKLFF
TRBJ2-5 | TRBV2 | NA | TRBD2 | TGTGCCAGCAGGACCCTAGCGGCCCGGGAGACCCAGTACTTC | CASRTLAARETQYF
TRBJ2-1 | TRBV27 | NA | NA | TGTGCCAGCAGTTTATTCTTTAGCGTTGAGAAGTTCTTC | CASSLFFSVEKFF
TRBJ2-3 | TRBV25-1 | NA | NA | TGTGCCAGCAGTGAATGGACAGGTAGCGGACTTAGCACAGATACGCAGTATTTT | CASSEWTGSGLSTDTQYF
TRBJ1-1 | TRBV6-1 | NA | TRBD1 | TGTGCCAGCAGACTCGACAGGGGGCGGTGGACTGAAGCTTTCTTT | CASRLDRGRWTEAFF
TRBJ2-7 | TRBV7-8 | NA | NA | TGTGCCAGCAATCAGGGAGGCGGTCCCTACGAGCAGTACTTC | CASNQGGGPYEQYF
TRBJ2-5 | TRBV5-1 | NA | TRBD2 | TGCGCCAGCAGCTTGGCAGCGGGGAACGGGGAGACCCAGTACTTC | CASSLAAGNGETQYF
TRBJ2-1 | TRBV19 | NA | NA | TGTGCCAGTAGTATAAGTGAACTAGCTCACCAGTTCTTC | CASSISELAHQFF
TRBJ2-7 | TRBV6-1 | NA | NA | TGTGCCAGCAGTCCGGGACAACTAAAGCAGTACTTC | CASSPGQLKQYF
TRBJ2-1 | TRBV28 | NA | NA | TGTGCCAGCAGTCCGGGACTCGAGCAGTTCTTC | CASSPGLEQFF
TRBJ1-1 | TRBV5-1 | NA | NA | TGCGCCAGCAGCTGGGCGGGACGCTCCACTGAAGCTTTCTTT | CASSWAGRSTEAFF
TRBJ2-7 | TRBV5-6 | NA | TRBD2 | TGTGCCAGCAGCTCTCCAAGCGGGACCAACTACGAGCAGTACTTC | CASSSPSGTNYEQYF
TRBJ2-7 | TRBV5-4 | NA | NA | TGTGCCAGCAGCTATAGCGTGGGAGACTACGAGCAGTACTTC | CASSYSVGDYEQYF
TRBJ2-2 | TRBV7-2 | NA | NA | TGTGCCAGCACCTTCTCTTCAGGGATCACCGGGGAGCTGTTTTTT | CASTFSSGITGELFF
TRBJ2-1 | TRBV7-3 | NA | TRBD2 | TGTGCCAGCAGCTTAACGGGTTGGCGGGAGGCCCCTGACAATGAGCAGTTCTTC | CASSLTGWREAPDNEQFF
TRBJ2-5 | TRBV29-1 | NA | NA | TGCAGCGGTGGAGGGTACAGGGGCCTCCAAGAGACCCAGTACTTC | CSGGGYRGLQETQYF
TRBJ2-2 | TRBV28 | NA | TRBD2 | TGTGCCAGCAGTACCGGGACTAGCGGGAGAACCGGGGAGCTGTTTTTT | CASSTGTSGRTGELFF
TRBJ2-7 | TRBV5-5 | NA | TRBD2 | TGTGCCAGCAGCTTGGTCGCCCGGACTAGCGCTTCCTACGAGCAGTACTTC | CASSLVARTSASYEQYF
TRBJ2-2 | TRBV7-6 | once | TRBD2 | TGTGCCAGCAGCTCCAGATTAGCGGGACCCACCGGGGAGCTGTTTTTT | CASSSRLAGPTGELFF
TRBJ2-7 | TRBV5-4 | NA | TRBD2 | TGTGCCAGCAGCTTGGGGGCTAGCGGGACCGACGAGCAGTACTTC | CASSLGASGTDEQYF
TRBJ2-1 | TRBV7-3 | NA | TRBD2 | TGTGCCAGCAGCCCGACGACTAGCGAATACAATGAGCAGTTCTTC | CASSPTTSEYNEQFF
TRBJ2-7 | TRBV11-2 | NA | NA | TGTGCCAGCAGCTTAACCCCGGCGCAGGGGATCTACGAGCAGTACTTC | CASSLTPAQGIYEQYF
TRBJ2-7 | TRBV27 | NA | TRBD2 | TGTGCCAGCAGCCCCCCGGGGGCGGGAGGGCCGGGGGAGCAGTACTTC | CASSPPGAGGPGEQYF
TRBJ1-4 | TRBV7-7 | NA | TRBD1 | TGTGCCAGCAGCGCTACCGGGACAGGGAGAGAAAAACTGTTTTTT | CASSATGTGREKLFF
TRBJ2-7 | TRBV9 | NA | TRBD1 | TGTGCCAGCAGCGTAGCAGGGACAGACTACGAGCAGTACTTC | CASSVAGTDYEQYF